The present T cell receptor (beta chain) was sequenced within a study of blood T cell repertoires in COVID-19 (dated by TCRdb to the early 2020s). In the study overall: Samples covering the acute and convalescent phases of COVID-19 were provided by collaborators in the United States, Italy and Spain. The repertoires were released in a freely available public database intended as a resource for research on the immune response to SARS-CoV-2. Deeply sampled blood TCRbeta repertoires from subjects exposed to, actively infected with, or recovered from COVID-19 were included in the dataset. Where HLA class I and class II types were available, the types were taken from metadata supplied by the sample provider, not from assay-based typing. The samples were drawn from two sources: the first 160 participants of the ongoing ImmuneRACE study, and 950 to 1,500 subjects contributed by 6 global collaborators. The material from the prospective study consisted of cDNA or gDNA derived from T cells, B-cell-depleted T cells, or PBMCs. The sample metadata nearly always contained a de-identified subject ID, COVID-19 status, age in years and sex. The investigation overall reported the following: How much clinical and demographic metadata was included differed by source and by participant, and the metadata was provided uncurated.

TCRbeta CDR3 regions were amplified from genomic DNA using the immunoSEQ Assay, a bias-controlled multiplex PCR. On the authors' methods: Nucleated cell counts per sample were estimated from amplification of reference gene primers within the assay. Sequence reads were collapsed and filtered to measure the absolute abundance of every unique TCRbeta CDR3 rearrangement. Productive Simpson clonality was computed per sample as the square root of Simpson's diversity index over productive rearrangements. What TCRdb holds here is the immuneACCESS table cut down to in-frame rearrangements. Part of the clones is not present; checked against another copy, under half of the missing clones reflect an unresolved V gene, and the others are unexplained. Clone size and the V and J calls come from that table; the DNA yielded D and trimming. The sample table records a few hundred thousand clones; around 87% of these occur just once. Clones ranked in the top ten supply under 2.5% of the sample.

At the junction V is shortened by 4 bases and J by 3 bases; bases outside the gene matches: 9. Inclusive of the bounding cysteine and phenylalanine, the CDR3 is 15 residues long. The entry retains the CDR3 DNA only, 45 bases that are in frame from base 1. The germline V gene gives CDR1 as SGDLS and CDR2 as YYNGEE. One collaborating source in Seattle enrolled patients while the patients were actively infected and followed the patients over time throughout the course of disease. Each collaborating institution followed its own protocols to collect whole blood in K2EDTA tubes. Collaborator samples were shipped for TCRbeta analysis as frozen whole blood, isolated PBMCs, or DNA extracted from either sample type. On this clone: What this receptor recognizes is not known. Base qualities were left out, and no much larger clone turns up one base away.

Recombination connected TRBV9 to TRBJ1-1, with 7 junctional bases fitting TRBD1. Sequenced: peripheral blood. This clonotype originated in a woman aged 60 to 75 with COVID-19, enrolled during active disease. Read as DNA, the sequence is TGTGCCAGCAGCTCGCGACAGGGACGGGACACTGAAGCTTTCTTT. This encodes CASSSRQGRDTEAFF.